This is a list of T cell receptor beta chains from one sample in a study of blood T cell repertoires in COVID-19. Produced via immunoSEQ multiplex PCR; TCRdb's table is partial and in-frame only. The sample carries about 380,000 clones, 88% recorded once. Specimen: PBMCs or T cells enriched from blood (not recorded which). These receptor sequences come from a woman aged 18 to 35 who had recovered from COVID-19. The CDR3 runs from the conserved cysteine through the conserved F or W. A D gene is named only where the DNA matches it firmly. Some rows mark clone size as missing; the rest say once, few, many or name a class of expanded clone.

TGTGCCAGCAGCCCCAGGGGGCAGACTGAAGCTTTCTTT	CASSPRGQTEAFF	TRBV11-2	TRBJ1-1	TRBD1	-
TGTGCCAGCAGTTTATTTCGAGACAGGGGCCCCCCTAGCAATCAGCCCCAGCATTTT	CASSLFRDRGPPSNQPQHF	TRBV28	TRBJ1-5	TRBD1	-
TGTGCCAGCAGTCTTTTTCCCCCGGGACACCTCACAGATACGCAGTATTTT	CASSLFPPGHLTDTQYF	TRBV6-6	TRBJ2-3	-	-
TGTGCCAGCAGCTTTAGGAGAAACAGGCAGGGGGCGGGTAATTCACCCCTCCACTTT	CASSFRRNRQGAGNSPLHF	TRBV12-1	TRBJ1-6	-	few
TGTGCCAGCAGTTACTCTGGAGGGGCCGGGGAGCTGTTTTTT	CASSYSGGAGELFF	TRBV6-5	TRBJ2-2	-	once
TGTGCCAGCAGCTTGGGCGGGGGCGGCAAAAACATTCAGTACTTC	CASSLGGGGKNIQYF	TRBV11-2	TRBJ2-4	-	-
TGTGCCAGCAGCTCGGGGACAGGTTCGTTGACTGAAGCTTTCTTT	CASSSGTGSLTEAFF	TRBV7-9	TRBJ1-1	TRBD1	few
TGTGCCAGCAGTTTCCCAGGGGCCACTGAAGCTTTCTTT	CASSFPGATEAFF	TRBV12-3/TRBV12-4	TRBJ1-1	-	-
TGTGCCAGCAGCCCGCAACCGGGACAGGGGGAGAGTGGCTACACCTTC	CASSPQPGQGESGYTF	TRBV5-6	TRBJ1-2	TRBD1	-
TGTGCCAGCAGCTTCGGCCGCACGCGGTCCTACAATGAGCAGTTCTTC	CASSFGRTRSYNEQFF	TRBV7-3	TRBJ2-1	-	-
TGTGCCAGCAGCTTGACAGGGGAAGCTTTCTTT	CASSLTGEAFF	TRBV11-1	TRBJ1-1	TRBD1	-
TGTGCCACACGGAGACCTAGCGGGGGCTCTTCGGAGCTGTTTTTT	CATRRPSGGSSELFF	TRBV19	TRBJ2-2	TRBD2	-
TGTGCTAGTGGCTCGGGACTTAGCACAGATACGCAGTATTTT	CASGSGLSTDTQYF	TRBV12-5	TRBJ2-3	-	-
TGTGCCAGCAGCTGGGGACTAGCGGGGAATGGTATGGAGCAGTACTTC	CASSWGLAGNGMEQYF	TRBV11-3	TRBJ2-7	TRBD2	few
TGTGCCAGCAGTTACTCGACAAGCGGGGGCCGTGGCACCGGGGAGCTGTTTTTT	CASSYSTSGGRGTGELFF	TRBV6-2/TRBV6-3	TRBJ2-2	TRBD2	few
TGTGCCATCAGCCTAGCGTATCCTCAGTCCTCTAATGAAAAACTGTTTTTT	CAISLAYPQSSNEKLFF	TRBV10-3	TRBJ1-4	-	-
TGTGCCAGCAGTGAATGGGGGGGGTGGGCTTTCTTT	CASSEWGGWAFF	TRBV6-1	TRBJ1-1	-	once
TGTGCCAGCAGTGAATATCCCGGACTAGCGGGGGGAGCCGGCAATGAGCAGTTCTTC	CASSEYPGLAGGAGNEQFF	TRBV6-1	TRBJ2-1	TRBD2	-
TGTGCCAGTAGTTTCGGACACCTCTATTTAGGGACTGAAGCTTTCTTT	CASSFGHLYLGTEAFF	TRBV19	TRBJ1-1	-	-
TGCGCCAGCAGCTTGGGGCCTAGCGGGGGGAACACCGGGGAGCTGTTTTTT	CASSLGPSGGNTGELFF	TRBV5-1	TRBJ2-2	TRBD2	once
TGTGCCACCAGCTTGGACAGGGGGCTTAGGTCCCAGCATTTT	CATSLDRGLRSQHF	TRBV15	TRBJ1-5	TRBD1	-
TGTGCCAGCAGGGAGACAGGGTTCTCCTACAATGAGCAGTTCTTC	CASRETGFSYNEQFF	TRBV6-5	TRBJ2-1	TRBD1	-
TGTGCCAGCAGCTTAGGCAGGGGGCGCGGCAATGAGCAGTTCTTC	CASSLGRGRGNEQFF	TRBV11-3	TRBJ2-1	TRBD1	-
TGCGCCAGCAGCTTGGGTGGACTAGCGAATGAGCAGTTCTTC	CASSLGGLANEQFF	TRBV5-1	TRBJ2-1	TRBD2	-
TGTGCCAGCAGCGTAGGTGGGACAGGGGGGCCGAATGAAAAACTGTTTTTT	CASSVGGTGGPNEKLFF	TRBV9	TRBJ1-4	TRBD1	-
TGTGCCACCAGCAGGGACAGGGCCATGAACACTGAAGCTTTCTTT	CATSRDRAMNTEAFF	TRBV15	TRBJ1-1	TRBD1	-
TGTGCCAGCAGCCCAAATGCCGTATCGGGTCACTATGGCTACACCTTC	CASSPNAVSGHYGYTF	TRBV9	TRBJ1-2	-	-
TGTGCCAGCAGCTCTAGAGGGCCACCCGGAGTCACGCAGTATTTT	CASSSRGPPGVTQYF	TRBV7-9	TRBJ2-3	-	-
TGTGCCAGCAGCTTAAAGGGGGCTTACGAGCAGTACTTC	CASSLKGAYEQYF	TRBV7-9	TRBJ2-7	TRBD1	-
TGTGCCAGCAGCTTTGGGACAGGGAGGAATCAGCCCCAGCATTTT	CASSFGTGRNQPQHF	TRBV5-4	TRBJ1-5	TRBD1	-
TGTGCCAGCAGCACCCGCCAGGCGACATTCTCCTACGAGCAGTACTTC	CASSTRQATFSYEQYF	TRBV5-4	TRBJ2-7	-	-
TGTGCCAGCTCACTTCGGACAGGGGGTGGGGATGGCTACACCTTC	CASSLRTGGGDGYTF	TRBV18	TRBJ1-2	TRBD1	-
TGTGCCAGCAGCTTGGGCTCAGGAGGGGTGCTCTACGAGCAGTACTTC	CASSLGSGGVLYEQYF	TRBV5-5	TRBJ2-7	-	-
TGTGCCAGCAGCTTAACTAGCGGGGTACAAGAGACCCAGTACTTC	CASSLTSGVQETQYF	TRBV7-2	TRBJ2-5	TRBD2	-